The rows below give T cell receptor beta chains drawn from one sample of a study of CD8+ T cells in alopecia areata. Some clones are missing from TCRdb's copy, which holds only in-frame ones; the method was immunoSEQ multiplex PCR. The table has roughly 150,000 clones, 40% to 65% seen once. The source material was CD8+ T cells sorted from blood, sampled at week 0. These TCRs come from a human donor with alopecia areata. Each CDR3 is given with its conserved first and last residue. The order of the fields is V gene, J gene, clone size, D gene, CDR3 protein, CDR3 DNA. The D gene is left open where the match is weak. Clone sizes are given selectively: once, few, many, or a class where the clone is expanded.

>TRBV9|TRBJ2-3|-|-
CASSVNTDTQYF
TGTGCCAGCAGCGTGAACACAGATACGCAGTATTTT
>TRBV7-2|TRBJ2-3|-|TRBD2
CASSPARGGRDTDTQYF
TGTGCCAGCAGCCCCGCTCGGGGGGGGCGGGACACAGATACGCAGTATTTT
>TRBV5-1|TRBJ2-7|-|TRBD1
CASSLGQGDEQYF
TGCGCCAGCAGCTTGGGACAGGGGGACGAGCAGTACTTC
>TRBV6-1|TRBJ2-1|-|TRBD2
CASSGRTSGGIYNEQFF
TGTGCCAGCAGTGGAAGGACTAGCGGGGGGATCTACAATGAGCAGTTCTTC
>TRBV11-2|TRBJ1-2|-|TRBD1
CASSHPGTETF
TGTGCCAGCAGCCACCCCGGGACAGAGACCTTC
>TRBV9|TRBJ1-5|-|-
CASSVDDSNQPQHF
TGTGCCAGCAGCGTAGACGACTCTAATCAGCCCCAGCATTTT
>TRBV2|TRBJ2-1|-|-
CASNTARSEQFF
TGTGCCAGCAATACAGCTAGGAGTGAGCAGTTCTTC
>TRBV30|TRBJ2-7|few|-
CAWSVMVGELDEQYF
TGTGCCTGGAGTGTAATGGTTGGGGAGTTAGACGAGCAGTACTTC
>TRBV30|TRBJ1-1|-|-
CAWSQGGREAFF
TGTGCCTGGAGTCAAGGCGGCAGAGAAGCTTTCTTT
>TRBV7-9|TRBJ2-3|-|-
CASSPRTPSTDTQYF
TGTGCCAGCAGCCCAAGGACACCCAGCACAGATACGCAGTATTTT
>TRBV2|TRBJ2-3|-|TRBD1
CASSEGQGAGTQYF
TGTGCCAGCAGTGAAGGACAGGGGGCGGGTACGCAGTATTTT
>TRBV27|TRBJ1-4|-|-
CASSTPDSHNEKLFF
TGTGCCAGCAGTACCCCGGACAGCCATAATGAAAAACTGTTTTTT
>TRBV27|TRBJ2-1|-|-
CASVSQGEQFF
TGTGCCAGCGTAAGTCAGGGTGAGCAGTTCTTC
>TRBV9|TRBJ1-1|few|-
CASSKGSRGNTEAFF
TGTGCCAGCAGCAAAGGGTCGCGGGGGAACACTGAAGCTTTCTTT
>TRBV29-1|TRBJ2-5|many|TRBD2
CSAYSGLSETQYF
TGCAGCGCCTATAGCGGGTTGAGTGAGACCCAGTACTTC
>TRBV6-4|TRBJ2-5|-|-
CASSDPSRPLGETQYF
TGTGCCAGCAGTGACCCAAGCCGGCCCCTGGGTGAGACCCAGTACTTC
>TRBV2|TRBJ2-5|-|-
CASSEPWGPQETQYF
TGTGCCAGCAGTGAACCTTGGGGTCCACAAGAGACCCAGTACTTC
>TRBV30|TRBJ1-2|-|TRBD1
CAWSGGTDYGYTF
TGTGCCTGGAGCGGCGGGACAGACTATGGCTACACCTTC
>TRBV23-1|TRBJ2-3|-|-
CASSQSDRDASTDTQYF
TGCGCCAGCAGTCAATCGGATAGGGATGCTAGCACAGATACGCAGTATTTT
>TRBV6-5|TRBJ2-3|few|TRBD2
CASSPAGGTDTQYF
TGTGCCAGCAGCCCTGCGGGGGGCACAGATACGCAGTATTTT
>TRBV2|TRBJ2-2|-|-
CASSQGPGGAGELFF
TGTGCCAGCAGCCAGGGACCCGGCGGGGCCGGGGAGCTGTTTTTT
>TRBV2|TRBJ2-7|-|-
CASSEDEQYF
TGTGCCAGCAGTGAGGACGAGCAGTACTTC
>TRBV25-1|TRBJ1-1|-|-
CASQRGRTEAFF
TGTGCCAGCCAGAGGGGGAGGACTGAAGCTTTCTTT
>TRBV4-1|TRBJ1-1|-|-
CASSQEWYTEAFF
TGCGCCAGCAGCCAAGAATGGTACACTGAAGCTTTCTTT
>TRBV30|TRBJ2-3|-|TRBD2
CASTLAGGHRDTQYF
TGTGCCTCCACCTTGGCGGGGGGCCACAGAGATACGCAGTATTTT
>TRBV5-1|TRBJ2-7|-|-
CASRSDSSYEQYF
TGCGCCAGCAGGTCGGATAGCTCCTACGAGCAGTACTTC